This T cell receptor (beta chain) was recovered during a study of cytomegalovirus exposure and HLA in healthy donors. Study observations and caveats: Highest at DRB1 and lowest at HLA-C, TCR association rates differed among HLA loci in a later analysis. Sequencing probably produced one cluster of sequence variants that were highly shared.

The PCR ran on 60 Vbeta and 13 Jbeta primers. Using immunoSEQ multiplex PCR, the repertoire was profiled, and TCRdb retains in-frame clones only, with some absent. The sample holds around 170,000 clones, approximately 71% seen once. With respect to this clone: The antigen remains unidentified.

From germline, CDR1 is MNHNS and CDR2 SASEGT. This CDR3 contains 16 residues. V lost 3 bases, J lost 2 bases, and 16 bases lay in between. The sequencing sample was made of PBMCs. The rearrangement links TRBV6-1 to TRBJ2-5; a weak D match, TRBD1 (7 bases). This sequence originates from a girl aged 10 to 17 in good health and CMV-seronegative. The CDR3 DNA is TGTGCCAGCAGTGATCTCGCGGGGACAGCTCAAGAGACCCAGTACTTC. It codes for CASSDLAGTAQETQYF.